The rows below give T cell receptor beta chains drawn from one sample of a study of blood T cell repertoires in COVID-19. Clones were read by immunoSEQ multiplex PCR, and TCRdb kept only the in-frame ones, dropping some. The table lists about 370,000 clones, roughly 90% of them singletons. Sequenced input: peripheral blood. These TCRs come from a woman in her 30s with COVID-19, enrolled during active disease. The CDR3 runs from the conserved cysteine through the conserved F or W. D genes are given only for firm matches. Some rows mark clone size as missing; the rest say once, few, many or name a class of expanded clone.

v_call	d_call	j_call	clone_size	cdr3_nt	cdr3_aa
TRBV7-9	NA	TRBJ1-6	NA	TGTGCCAGCAGTTCCAGGGACACCCCTAATTCACCCCTCCACTTT	CASSSRDTPNSPLHF
TRBV7-2	TRBD1	TRBJ1-5	few	TGTGCCAGCAGCTTATCAGGGGGCGATCAGCCCCAGCATTTT	CASSLSGGDQPQHF
TRBV9	NA	TRBJ1-4	once	TGTGCCAGCAGGGGAGACAGCGGGGTTGCAACTAATGAAAAACTGTTTTTT	CASRGDSGVATNEKLFF
TRBV7-2	NA	TRBJ2-7	NA	TGTGCCAGCAGCTTAATGACAGGGACTTCCTACGAGCAGTACTTC	CASSLMTGTSYEQYF
TRBV5-6	NA	TRBJ1-3	NA	TGTGCCAGCAGCTTGGGGACAGCCGGAAACACCATATATTTT	CASSLGTAGNTIYF
TRBV24-1	NA	TRBJ2-1	NA	TGTGCCACCAGTGATCTTACTGGGGCCTCTAACAATGAGCAGTTCTTC	CATSDLTGASNNEQFF
TRBV13	TRBD2	TRBJ2-2	NA	TGTGCCAGCAGCTTAGAACTAGCGGGGAACACCGGGGAGCTGTTTTTT	CASSLELAGNTGELFF
TRBV29-1	NA	TRBJ1-1	NA	TGCAGCGTTGGGTCAGGGGTTACTGAAGCTTTCTTT	CSVGSGVTEAFF
TRBV28	NA	TRBJ1-1	NA	TGTGCCAGCAGTCTCCAGACAAGGATGAGTAAAGCTTTCTTT	CASSLQTRMSKAFF
TRBV29-1	TRBD1	TRBJ1-2	NA	TGCAGCGTTGAAGTTCGCCAGGGGGGAATATTCTATGGCTACACCTTC	CSVEVRQGGIFYGYTF
TRBV18	TRBD2	TRBJ2-1	NA	TGTGCCAGCTCACCCCGGCGGGGCGGGACTAGCGATTCGTCCTACAATGAGCAGTTCTTC	CASSPRRGGTSDSSYNEQFF
TRBV19	NA	TRBJ1-1	once	TGTGCCAGTAGTATCTTAGGTGAGGCTGGTGAAGCTTTCTTT	CASSILGEAGEAFF
TRBV3-1/TRBV3-2	NA	TRBJ2-2	few	TGTGCCAGCAGCCCCTCGACTAGTTTCGAGCTGTTTTTT	CASSPSTSFELFF
TRBV7-9	NA	TRBJ2-1	once	TGTGCCAGCAGCTGGGACCCAGGGGCGGTCTACAATGAGCAGTTCTTC	CASSWDPGAVYNEQFF
TRBV11-3	NA	TRBJ1-1	NA	TGTGCCAGCAGCTTAGATTCAGGTGATTACACTGAAGCTTTCTTT	CASSLDSGDYTEAFF
TRBV6-5	NA	TRBJ2-5	once	TGTGCCAGCAGTTACAACAGAGAAGAGACCCAGTACTTC	CASSYNREETQYF
TRBV15	NA	TRBJ1-1	NA	TGTGCCACCAGCAGAGGACAGGAGAACACTGAAGCTTTCTTT	CATSRGQENTEAFF
TRBV9	TRBD1	TRBJ2-1	NA	TGTGCCAGCAGCGTAGAGGGTTCGGGGACAGGGCGGGATGAGCAGTTCTTC	CASSVEGSGTGRDEQFF
TRBV7-9	TRBD1	TRBJ1-1	once	TGTGCCAGCAGCTTCCGGGACAGGGAAGCTTTCTTT	CASSFRDREAFF
TRBV5-4	TRBD2	TRBJ2-1	NA	TGTGCCAGCAGCTTACTACTAGCGGGAGGGCCGGGGGAGCAGTTCTTC	CASSLLLAGGPGEQFF
TRBV18	NA	TRBJ2-3	once	TGTGCCAGCTCACCCGCGAGGGAGACAGATACGCAGTATTTT	CASSPARETDTQYF